This TCR beta chain was obtained from a study of cytomegalovirus exposure and HLA in healthy donors. Germline V gives CDR1 ENHRY, CDR2 SYGVKD. The CDR3 extends over 16 amino acids. Trimming took 2 bases from V and 0 from J; bases not matched to a gene: 4. 13 Jbeta primers and 60 Vbeta primers were used for the PCR. Assay used: immunoSEQ multiplex PCR; TCRdb lists only in-frame clones, some missing. The sample lists tens of thousands of clones; roughly 80% were seen once. The source material was PBMCs. The rearrangement links TRBV10-3 to TRBJ2-5, with 9 nucleotides matching TRBD2. The clonotype was recovered from a woman aged 40 to 50 in good health and CMV-seropositive. The CDR3 protein is CAISEGSGGHQETQYF. In DNA form, the CDR3 reads TGTGCCATCAGTGAGGGTAGCGGGGGTCACCAAGAGACCCAGTACTTC.